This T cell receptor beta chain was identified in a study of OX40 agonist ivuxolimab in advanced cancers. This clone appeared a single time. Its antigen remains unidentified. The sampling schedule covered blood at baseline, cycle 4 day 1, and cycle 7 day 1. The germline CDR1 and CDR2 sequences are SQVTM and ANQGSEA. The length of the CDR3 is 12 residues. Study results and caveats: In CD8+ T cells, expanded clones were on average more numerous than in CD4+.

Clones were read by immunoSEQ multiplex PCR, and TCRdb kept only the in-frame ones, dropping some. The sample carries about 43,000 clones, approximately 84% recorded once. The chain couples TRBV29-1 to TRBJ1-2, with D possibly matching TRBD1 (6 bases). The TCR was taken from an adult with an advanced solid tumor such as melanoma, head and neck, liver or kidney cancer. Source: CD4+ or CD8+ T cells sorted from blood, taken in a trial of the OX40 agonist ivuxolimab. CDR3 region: CRGGGPNYGYTF. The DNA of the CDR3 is TGCAGAGGGGGAGGACCTAACTATGGCTACACCTTC.